This section outlines one T cell receptor (beta chain) sequence together with its context. Its cognate antigen is unknown. The CDR3 has 14 amino acids. After removal of 8 bases from V and 8 bases from J, the junction contained 10 bases not matched to a gene. The germline V gene encodes CDR1 LNHDA and CDR2 SQIVND (reference sequence). This sample was included in a study of cytomegalovirus exposure and HLA in healthy donors. Sequenced by immunoSEQ multiplex PCR; TCRdb stores in-frame clones only, minus some. This table has about 330,000 clones, about 85% appearing once. Study-level findings and limits: Rare TCR sequences predominated, though certain public TCRs were found in many donors.

The chain uses TRBV19 and TRBJ2-1; 9 bases match TRBD1. This TCR derives from a woman in her twenties or thirties in good health and CMV-seropositive. The sequenced sample consisted of PBMCs. The CDR3 is CASQWGQGIHEQFF. The CDR3 DNA is TGTGCCAGTCAATGGGGACAGGGAATTCATGAGCAGTTCTTC.